One sample yielded the 32 T cell receptor beta chains listed below, sequenced in a study of shared clonotypes between healthy human individuals. Measured with immunoSEQ multiplex PCR; TCRdb has only the in-frame clones, and not every one. The repertoire holds about 800,000 clones, roughly 96% seen once, with around 0.21% in the top ten. Terminally differentiated effector memory CD45RA+ cells were excluded by CCR7 positive selection of CD45RO-negative cells. Source material: naive CD8+ T cells sorted from blood. These receptors originate from a man younger than 45 in good health.

J is TRBJ2-7 and V is TRBV6-6, with D tentatively TRBD1 or TRBD2 (5 bases each). Germline values: CDR1 MNHNY, CDR2 SVGAGI (reference sequence). The CDR3 consists of 14 residues. The ends were cut back, 6 bases at V and 4 bases at J, with 16 bases in the middle. The CDR3 DNA sequence: TGTGCCAGCAGCGACGCCGGGACCTTTTACGAGCAGTACTTC. This encodes CASSDAGTFYEQYF.

The chain links TRBV7-9 to TRBJ2-2, with 12 positions matching TRBD2. The V gene's germline CDR1 is SEHNR and CDR2 FQNEAQ (reference sequence). V trimming: 5 bases; J trimming: 2 bases; junction bases outside the gene matches: 9. CDR3 length: 18 amino acids. This CDR3 is CASSPSGLAGYNTGELFF. The CDR3, as DNA: TGTGCCAGCAGCCCCAGTGGACTAGCGGGATATAACACCGGGGAGCTGTTTTTT. Drawing the rest from reference TRBV7-9 and TRBJ2-2, the complete variable domain is DTGVSQNPRHKITKRGQNVTFRCDPISEHNRLYWYRQTLGQGPEFLTYFQNEAQLEKSRLLSDRFSAERPKGSFSTLEIQRTEQGDSAMYLCASSPSGLAGYNTGELFFGEGSRLTVL.

The J gene is TRBJ2-1, the V gene TRBV7-9, with a possible D match to TRBD2 (5 bases). This CDR3 contains 16 residues. Trimming removed 3 bases from V and 8 bases from J, with 20 bases in between. CDR1 and CDR2 from the germline V gene are SEHNR and FQNEAQ (reference sequence). The CDR3 bases are TGTGCCAGCAGCTTTAACCAGGACCTTCCCGGGGATGAGCAGTTCTTC. Translation gives CASSFNQDLPGDEQFF.

The genes are TRBV5-1 and TRBJ2-7; 7 positions agree with TRBD1. V was clipped by 4 bases and J by 0 bases; unmatched bases: 7. CDR1 and CDR2 from the germline V gene are SGHRS and YFSETQ. The CDR3 totals 15 residues. DNA for the CDR3: TGCGCCAGCAGCCAGACCGGGACAGCCTCCTACGAGCAGTACTTC. It specifies CASSQTGTASYEQYF.

The gene calls are TRBV4-1 and TRBJ2-3; D unclear. Germline loops: CDR1 MGHRA, CDR2 YSYEKL. The CDR3 contains 14 residues. The V end lost 0 bases, the J end lost 2 bases, and 6 bases lay between the germline ends. CDR3 sequence reads: CASSQDDPTDTQYF. As DNA, the CDR3 is TGCGCCAGCAGCCAAGATGACCCCACAGATACGCAGTATTTT.

This clone was picked up one time. The chain uses TRBV4-3 and TRBJ2-2, with 9 bases matching TRBD1. CDR1 is LGHNA and CDR2 is YSLEER in the germline V gene. The CDR3 covers 17 residues. The V gene end was trimmed by 0 bases and the J gene end by 6 bases; junction bases not matched to a gene: 8. The CDR3 region is CASSQDSAQGAAGELFF. The CDR3, as DNA: TGCGCCAGCAGCCAAGATTCCGCACAGGGGGCAGCCGGGGAGCTGTTTTTT.

The V and J genes are TRBV4-3 and TRBJ2-5; weak D call: TRBD1 (6 bases). CDR3 length equals 15 residues. Germline CDR1 is LGHNA and CDR2 is YSLEER. Trimming removed 3 bases at V and 5 bases at J, with 16 bases between. Here the CDR3 reads CASSQYRANVETQYF. Here the CDR3 DNA reads TGCGCCAGCAGCCAGTACAGGGCAAATGTCGAGACCCAGTACTTC.

V is TRBV9 and J is TRBJ2-7; 10 bases match TRBD2. The CDR3 has 16 amino acids. Losses at the gene ends were 3 bases for V and 2 bases for J; bases not matched to a gene: 8. Germline CDR1 reads SGDLS; CDR2 reads YYNGEE. The CDR3 DNA reads as TGTGCCAGCAGCGATTCCGGGACTAGCGTAACCTACGAGCAGTACTTC. This gives the protein CASSDSGTSVTYEQYF.

This sequence joins TRBV11-2 and TRBJ2-2; tentatively, D is TRBD1 (5 bases). Germline V gene data show CDR1 as SGHAT and CDR2 as FQNNGV. V was shortened by 4 bases and J by 1 base, with 13 bases between the two germline ends. The CDR3 runs to 16 residues. CDR3 protein: CASSSTEPVNTGELFF. CDR3 DNA sequence: TGTGCCAGCAGCTCGACAGAGCCCGTGAACACCGGGGAGCTGTTTTTT.

The chain combines TRBV27 with TRBJ2-2; no firm D call. Germline CDR1 reads MNHEY; CDR2 reads SMNVEV (reference sequence). The V and J ends lost 3 bases and 0 bases respectively, with 8 bases between them. This CDR3 has 15 residues. The CDR3 here is CASSLVRPNTGELFF. CDR3 nucleotides: TGTGCCAGCAGTTTGGTCAGGCCGAACACCGGGGAGCTGTTTTTT.

The rearrangement joins TRBV5-4 to TRBJ2-3, with a weak D call TRBD2 (6 bases). The CDR3 loop spans 14 amino acids. V lost 2 bases, J lost 4 bases, and 11 bases lay in between. From germline, CDR1 is SGHNT and CDR2 YYREEE (reference sequence). Here the CDR3 DNA reads TGTGCCAGCAGCTTTCAGGGACTCCCAGATACGCAGTATTTT. This encodes CASSFQGLPDTQYF.

V is TRBV11-2 and J is TRBJ2-2; maybe TRBD1 (5 bases). The CDR3 length is 16 residues. CDR1 and CDR2 (germline): SGHAT, FQNNGV. V was cut by 1 base and J by 6 bases, with 15 bases left in between. CDR3 nucleotide sequence: TGTGCCAGCAGCTTAGCCACCTTTCAGGGCCCCGGGGAGCTGTTTTTT. It specifies CASSLATFQGPGELFF.

The gene calls are TRBV29-1 and TRBJ2-1; 9 positions agree with TRBD2. In germline, CDR1 is SQVTM, CDR2 ANQGSEA. V lost 1 base to trimming and J lost 3 bases; unmatched junction nucleotides: 7. The CDR3 consists of 16 residues. The CDR3 here is CSVEGLADVRYNEQFF. CDR3 DNA sequence: TGCAGCGTTGAAGGACTAGCGGATGTCCGCTACAATGAGCAGTTCTTC.

This chain joins TRBV5-8 and TRBJ1-1; D is uncertain. The CDR3 consists of 13 residues. Trimming cost V 0 bases and J 8 bases, with 11 bases left between them. The germline gives CDR1 SGHTS, CDR2 YDEGEE. Here the CDR3 reads CASSLAKATEAFF. CDR3 coding DNA: TGTGCCAGCAGCTTGGCCAAGGCGACAGAAGCTTTCTTT.

V gene TRBV7-8 combines with J gene TRBJ1-2, with 8 bases identical to TRBD1. CDR1 and CDR2 from the germline V gene are SGHVS and FQNEAQ. The CDR3 loop spans 13 amino acids. The J segment lost 6 bases and the V segment lost 5 bases, leaving 5 bases of the junction unmatched. CDR3: CASSKRTGNGYTF. CDR3 coding DNA: TGTGCCAGCAGCAAACGGACAGGGAATGGCTACACCTTC.

J is TRBJ2-3 and V is TRBV7-2; a weak D match, TRBD2 (5 bases). The CDR3 extends over 15 amino acids. Germline CDR1 and CDR2: SGHTA and FQGNSA. Between the trimmed V and J ends, which lost 3 bases and 1 base, there was a span of 11 bases. The CDR3 DNA is TGTGCCAGCAGCTTCGGGATCCGCGGCACAGATACGCAGTATTTT. Residues: CASSFGIRGTDTQYF. The complete variable domain, with remaining parts taken from reference TRBV7-2 and TRBJ2-3, reads GAGVSQSPSNKVTEKGKDVELRCDPISGHTALYWYRQSLGQGLEFLIYFQGNSAPDKSGLPSDRFSAERTGGSVSTLTIQRTQQEDSAVYLCASSFGIRGTDTQYFGPGTRLTVL.

This rearrangement joins TRBV6-7 to TRBJ1-2; D not certain. TRBV6-7 is noted as an ORF with a role that remains uncertain. The V end was cut by 0 bases, the J end by 8 bases, with 16 bases between. The CDR3 runs 15 residues. In nucleotides, the CDR3 is TGTGCCAGCAGTTACTCGATGCCGGTCCAAGTAGGCTACACCTTC. Amino acid sequence: CASSYSMPVQVGYTF.

This sequence joins TRBV4-2 and TRBJ2-5; 10 nucleotides agree with TRBD2. Germline V lookup: CDR1 LGHNA, CDR2 YNFKEQ. This CDR3 has 16 amino acids. V lost 4 bases, J lost 0 bases, and 5 bases stayed unmatched. The CDR3 nucleotides read TGTGCCAGCAGCCCTTGGACTAGCGGAGACCAAGAGACCCAGTACTTC. Its translation: CASSPWTSGDQETQYF.

The chain uses TRBV9 and TRBJ1-1; D perhaps matches TRBD1 (5 bases). Trimming cost V 4 bases and J 2 bases, with 12 bases left between them. Germline V gene data show CDR1 as SGDLS and CDR2 as YYNGEE. This CDR3 spans 14 amino acids. The CDR3 nucleotides read TGTGCCAGCAGCCCGGAGAGGGGTAACACTGAAGCTTTCTTT. Translating gives CASSPERGNTEAFF.

The chain recombines TRBV7-2 with TRBJ2-7, with 11 nucleotides matching TRBD2. Germline V gene sequence: CDR1 SGHTA, CDR2 FQGNSA. V shed 5 bases, J shed 5 bases, and the junction held 14 bases outside the gene matches. This CDR3 is built from 17 residues. Here the CDR3 DNA reads TGTGCCAGCAGCCCCGACCTCGGGCTAGCGGGAGGCCACGAGCAGTACTTC. Translated: CASSPDLGLAGGHEQYF.

The rearrangement uses TRBV5-4 and TRBJ2-1; no definite D call. The germline V gene has CDR1 SGHNT and CDR2 YYREEE (reference sequence). The V and J ends lost 5 bases and 9 bases respectively, with 9 bases between them. The CDR3 sequence is 11 residues long. CDR3 sequence (DNA): TGTGCCAGCAGTACCGTAGGTGAGCAGTTCTTC. This codes for CASSTVGEQFF.

The chain has TRBV7-9 and TRBJ2-7; 10 bases are a match to TRBD2. The ends lost 4 bases at V and 2 bases at J; junction bases unmatched: 2. The CDR3 length is 14 residues. Germline CDR1 is SEHNR and CDR2 is FQNEAQ (reference sequence). The CDR3 is CASSSSGSPYEQYF. CDR3 DNA: TGTGCCAGCAGCTCTAGCGGGAGTCCCTACGAGCAGTACTTC. The full variable domain, its missing parts supplied by reference TRBV7-9 and TRBJ2-7, is DTGVSQNPRHKITKRGQNVTFRCDPISEHNRLYWYRQTLGQGPEFLTYFQNEAQLEKSRLLSDRFSAERPKGSFSTLEIQRTEQGDSAMYLCASSSSGSPYEQYFGPGTRLTVT.

This rearrangement joins TRBV5-1 to TRBJ2-4; TRBD2 matches at 11 bases. Germline V gene sequence: CDR1 SGHRS, CDR2 YFSETQ. Trimming removed 1 base from V and 3 bases from J; junction bases left unmatched: 0. The CDR3 is made up of 15 amino acids. The CDR3 nucleotides are TGCGCCAGCAGCTTGACTAGCGGGAGCAAAAACATTCAGTACTTC. It codes for CASSLTSGSKNIQYF.

This chain connects TRBV29-1 to TRBJ2-1; 10 bases match TRBD2. After removal of 0 bases from V and 5 bases from J, the junction contained 4 bases not matched to a gene. Germline CDR1 and CDR2: SQVTM and ANQGSEA. The CDR3 is made up of 15 amino acids. The CDR3 nucleotides read TGCAGCGTTGAAGATCTAGCGGGAGTAAACAATGAGCAGTTCTTC. Translation gives CSVEDLAGVNNEQFF.

The V and J genes are TRBV4-2 and TRBJ1-3, with D hard to call. The V gene lost 4 bases and the J gene lost 0 bases, with 10 bases spanning the gap. Germline lookup yields CDR1 LGHNA and CDR2 YNFKEQ. The CDR3 length is 15 residues. The CDR3, as DNA: TGTGCCAGCAGCCCACGCTTATACTCTGGAAACACCATATATTTT. Translation: CASSPRLYSGNTIYF.

The chain has TRBV9 and TRBJ2-2; TRBD2 matches at 10 bases. Germline lookup yields CDR1 SGDLS and CDR2 YYNGEE. Germline trimming cut 7 bases from V and 6 bases from J; bases unmatched to any gene: 6. The CDR3 extends over 14 amino acids. CDR3 residues: CASESSGSPGELFF. CDR3 sequence (DNA): TGTGCCAGCGAGTCTAGCGGGAGTCCCGGGGAGCTGTTTTTT.

On this clone: One end of the junction does not line up with germline, which may come from a read error. CDR3 bases: TGTGCTAGCAGCTTAGACCCGACAGGGGGCGGGGAGACCCAGTACTTC. It codes for CASSLDPTGGGETQYF. The genes are TRBV7-7 and TRBJ2-5; 10 bases line up with TRBD1. The CDR3 loop spans 16 amino acids. Germline CDR1 is SSHAT and CDR2 is FNYEAQ (reference sequence).

This clone was recorded once. V is TRBV4-3 and J is TRBJ2-7; D is perhaps TRBD2 (6 bases). Between the trimmed V and J ends, which lost 4 bases and 5 bases, there was a span of 27 bases. The germline V gene encodes CDR1 LGHNA and CDR2 YSLEER. This CDR3 has 18 residues. The CDR3 protein is CASSRLPVAASSLDEQYF. The CDR3 bases are TGCGCCAGCAGCCGCCTACCTGTAGCGGCTTCCAGCCTGGACGAGCAGTACTTC.

The chain combines TRBV4-1 with TRBJ2-7; weak D call: TRBD1 (6 bases). The CDR3 covers 14 residues. Trimming took 2 bases from V and 3 from J, leaving 11 bases between them. Per the germline V gene, CDR1 is MGHRA and CDR2 is YSYEKL. The CDR3 sequence is CASSQIGTFYEQYF. The CDR3 region has the DNA TGCGCCAGCAGCCAAATTGGGACATTCTACGAGCAGTACTTC.

This chain joins TRBV4-1 and TRBJ2-2; tentative D call: TRBD1 (5 bases). The CDR3 has 17 amino acids. The germline V and J ends were trimmed by 0 bases and 10 bases, with 21 bases remaining between them. The V gene's germline CDR1 is MGHRA and CDR2 YSYEKL. CDR3: CASSQDVTGLLGEELFF. In nucleotides, the CDR3 is TGCGCCAGCAGCCAAGACGTAACAGGTCTGCTGGGTGAGGAGCTGTTTTTT.

This clone was detected once. The genes are TRBV11-2 and TRBJ2-2, with 8 bases that match TRBD1. V lost 3 bases to trimming and J lost 7 bases; unmatched junction nucleotides: 10. The CDR3 sequence is 16 residues long. CDR1 SGHAT and CDR2 FQNNGV come from the germline V gene. The CDR3 DNA sequence: TGTGCCAGCAGCTTCCCAGGGGGCCTCAATGGCGGGGAGCTGTTTTTT. This gives the protein CASSFPGGLNGGELFF.

This chain connects TRBV13 to TRBJ2-2; D remains ambiguous. CDR1 is PRHDT, CDR2 FYEKMQ, per germline (reference sequence). The CDR3 spans 11 residues. Trimming left V 4 bases short and J 7 bases short, with 4 bases between. The CDR3 nucleotides read TGTGCCAGCAGCTGGAACGGGGAGCTGTTTTTT. Amino acids: CASSWNGELFF.